This T cell receptor (beta chain) came from a study of pediatric ulcerative colitis. CDR3 size: 13 residues. The germline gives CDR1 MGHRA, CDR2 YSYEKL. Trimming cost V 1 base and J 11 bases, with 14 bases left between them. The data were produced by immunoSEQ multiplex PCR, yet TCRdb's version contains in-frame clones alone and is incomplete. The profile covers more than 40,000 clones, with around 78% appearing a single time and more than 3.5% taken by the ten largest. One to two pinch biopsies were taken from the rectum during colonoscopy. The V and J genes are TRBV4-1 and TRBJ1-1, with D possibly matching TRBD1 (6 bases). The material sequenced was gut tissue. This sequence originates from a girl under 18 with moderate ulcerative colitis. CDR3 residues: CASSQVTGTQAFF. The CDR3 DNA reads as TGCGCCAGCAGCCAAGTAACGGGGACACAGGCTTTCTTT.